The entry below gives a single T cell receptor (beta chain) sequence along with its context. The sample comes from a study of blood T cell repertoires in COVID-19. As for the study in general: Both acute and convalescent COVID-19 samples were obtained from the United States, Italy and Spain.

In germline, CDR1 is LNHNV, CDR2 YYDKDF (reference sequence). V lost 4 bases and J 4 bases, leaving 11 bases between the germline ends. The CDR3 has 14 amino acids. In the source study's methods: Reference gene primers were amplified, and this amplification served to estimate nucleated cell counts. The method was immunoSEQ multiplex PCR; TCRdb's version includes in-frame clones alone and lacks a portion of them. That table gives V, J and clone size, and the DNA gave D and trimming. Of some 120,000 clones listed, approximately 85% were seen once; the top ten hold around 6.3%. Sequenced sample: peripheral blood. The receptor was derived from a man aged 80 or over with active or convalescent COVID-19. The rearrangement uses TRBV15 and TRBJ2-1; weak D call: TRBD1 (6 bases). CDR3 region: CATSMQDRYNEQFF. In DNA, the CDR3 is TGTGCCACCAGCATGCAAGACAGGTACAATGAGCAGTTCTTC.